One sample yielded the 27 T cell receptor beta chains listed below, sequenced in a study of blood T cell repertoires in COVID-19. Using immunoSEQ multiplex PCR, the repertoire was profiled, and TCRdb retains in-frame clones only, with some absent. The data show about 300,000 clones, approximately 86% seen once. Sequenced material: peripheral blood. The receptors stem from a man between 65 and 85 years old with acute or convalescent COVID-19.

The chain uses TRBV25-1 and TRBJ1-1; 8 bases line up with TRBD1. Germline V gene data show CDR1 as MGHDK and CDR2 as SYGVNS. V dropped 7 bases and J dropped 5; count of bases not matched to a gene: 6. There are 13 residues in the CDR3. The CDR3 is CASTTGVWTEAFF. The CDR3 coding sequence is TGTGCCAGCACGACAGGGGTGTGGACTGAAGCTTTCTTT.

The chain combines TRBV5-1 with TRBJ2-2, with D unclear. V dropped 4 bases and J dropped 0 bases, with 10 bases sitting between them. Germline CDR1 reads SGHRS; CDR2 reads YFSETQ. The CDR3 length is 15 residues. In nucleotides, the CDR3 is TGCGCCAGCAGCGTCGGGTCTTCGAACACCGGGGAGCTGTTTTTT. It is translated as CASSVGSSNTGELFF.

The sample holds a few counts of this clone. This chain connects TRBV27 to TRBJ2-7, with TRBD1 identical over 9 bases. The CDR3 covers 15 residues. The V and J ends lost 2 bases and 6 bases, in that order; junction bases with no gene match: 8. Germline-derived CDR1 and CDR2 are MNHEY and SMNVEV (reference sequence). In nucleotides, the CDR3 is TGTGCCAGCAGTTTACCCGGGACAGGGCTATCCGAGCAGTACTTC. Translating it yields CASSLPGTGLSEQYF.

CDR3 nucleotide sequence: TGTGCCAGCAGTGAACGGAGGCAAGGAGGCACTGAAGCTTTCTTT. Encoded protein: CASSERRQGGTEAFF. This chain connects TRBV6-1 to TRBJ1-1; the D is unclear. Trimming left V 2 bases short and J 4 bases short, with 14 bases between. CDR1 is MNHNS, CDR2 SASEGT, per germline. This CDR3 contains 15 residues.

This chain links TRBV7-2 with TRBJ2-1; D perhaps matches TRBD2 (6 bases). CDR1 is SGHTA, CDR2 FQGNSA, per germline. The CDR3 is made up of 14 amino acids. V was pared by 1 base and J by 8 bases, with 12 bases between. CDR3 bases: TGTGCCAGCAGCTTAGGCCCAGAGCGGGATGAGCAGTTCTTC. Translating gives CASSLGPERDEQFF.

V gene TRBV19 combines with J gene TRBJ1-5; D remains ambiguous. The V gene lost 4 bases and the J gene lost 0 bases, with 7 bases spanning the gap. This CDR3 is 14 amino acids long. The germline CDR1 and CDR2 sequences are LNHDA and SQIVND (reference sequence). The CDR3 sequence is CASSRGSSNQPQHF. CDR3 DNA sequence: TGTGCCAGTAGTAGAGGGAGTAGCAATCAGCCCCAGCATTTT. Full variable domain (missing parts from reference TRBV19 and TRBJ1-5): DGGITQSPKYLFRKEGQNVTLSCEQNLNHDAMYWYRQDPGQGLRLIYYSQIVNDFQKGDIAEGYSVSREKKESFPLTVTSAQKNPTAFYLCASSRGSSNQPQHFGDGTRLSIL.

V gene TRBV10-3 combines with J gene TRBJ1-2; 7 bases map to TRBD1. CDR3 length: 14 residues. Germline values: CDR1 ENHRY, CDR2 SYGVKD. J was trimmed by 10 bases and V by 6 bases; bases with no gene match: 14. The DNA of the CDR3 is TGTGCCATCAGCGCAACAGGGGCCCGTCGGGACTACACCTTC. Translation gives CAISATGARRDYTF.

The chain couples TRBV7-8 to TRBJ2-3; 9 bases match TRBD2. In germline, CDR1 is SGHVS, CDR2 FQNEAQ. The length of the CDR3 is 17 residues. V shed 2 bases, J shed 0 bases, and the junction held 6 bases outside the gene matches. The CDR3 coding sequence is TGTGCCAGCAGCTTACGGTTAACTAGCGGGAGCACAGATACGCAGTATTTT. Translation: CASSLRLTSGSTDTQYF.

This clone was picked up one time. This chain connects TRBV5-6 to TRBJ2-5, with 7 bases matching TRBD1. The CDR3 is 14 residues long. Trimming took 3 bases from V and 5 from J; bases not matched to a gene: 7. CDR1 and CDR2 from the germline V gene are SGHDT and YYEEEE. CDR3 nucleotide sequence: TGTGCCAGCAGCTCTAAGGGGGCGGGCGAGACCCAGTACTTC. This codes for CASSSKGAGETQYF.

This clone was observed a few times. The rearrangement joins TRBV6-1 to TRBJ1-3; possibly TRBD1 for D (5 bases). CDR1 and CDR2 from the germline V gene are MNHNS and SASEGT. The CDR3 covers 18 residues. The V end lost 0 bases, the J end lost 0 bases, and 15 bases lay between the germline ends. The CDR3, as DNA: TGTGCCAGCAGTGAAGCCGGGCAGGGTTCCTCCTCTGGAAACACCATATATTTT. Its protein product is CASSEAGQGSSSGNTIYF.

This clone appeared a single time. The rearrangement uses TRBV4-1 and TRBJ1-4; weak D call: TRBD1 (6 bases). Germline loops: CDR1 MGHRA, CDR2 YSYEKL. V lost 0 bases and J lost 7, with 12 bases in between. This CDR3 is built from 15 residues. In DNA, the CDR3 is TGCGCCAGCAGCCAAGATCCCAGGGGTAGTGAAAAACTGTTTTTT. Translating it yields CASSQDPRGSEKLFF.

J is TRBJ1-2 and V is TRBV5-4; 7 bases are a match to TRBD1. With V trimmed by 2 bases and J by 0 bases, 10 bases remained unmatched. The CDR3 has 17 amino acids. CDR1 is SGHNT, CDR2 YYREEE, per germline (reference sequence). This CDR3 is CASSFRYGTESNYGYTF. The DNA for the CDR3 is TGTGCCAGCAGCTTTCGATATGGGACAGAATCTAACTATGGCTACACCTTC.

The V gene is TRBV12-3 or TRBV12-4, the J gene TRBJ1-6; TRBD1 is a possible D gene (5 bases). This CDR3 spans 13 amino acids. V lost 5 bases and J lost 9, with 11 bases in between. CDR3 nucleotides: TGTGCCAGCAGTCCCCAGGGTGGTTCACCCCTCCACTTT. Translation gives CASSPQGGSPLHF.

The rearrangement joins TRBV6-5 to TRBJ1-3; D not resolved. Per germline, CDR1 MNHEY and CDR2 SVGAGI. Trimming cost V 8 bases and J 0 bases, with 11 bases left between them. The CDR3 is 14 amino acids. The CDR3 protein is CASSENLSGNTIYF. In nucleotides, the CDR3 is TGTGCCAGCTCGGAGAACCTCTCTGGAAACACCATATATTTT.

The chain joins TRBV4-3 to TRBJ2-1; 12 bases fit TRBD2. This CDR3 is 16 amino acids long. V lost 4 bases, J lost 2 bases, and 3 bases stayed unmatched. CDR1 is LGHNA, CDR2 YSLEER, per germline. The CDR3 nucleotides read TGCGCCAGCAGCCGAGGACTAGCGGGGACCTACAATGAGCAGTTCTTC. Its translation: CASSRGLAGTYNEQFF.

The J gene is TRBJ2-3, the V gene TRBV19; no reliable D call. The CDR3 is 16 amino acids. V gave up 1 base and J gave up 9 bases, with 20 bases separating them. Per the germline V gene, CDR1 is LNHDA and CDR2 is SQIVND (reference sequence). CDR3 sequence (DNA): TGTGCCAGTAGTATAGGACACGCCTCTACCGGTGAAACGCAGTATTTT. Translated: CASSIGHASTGETQYF.

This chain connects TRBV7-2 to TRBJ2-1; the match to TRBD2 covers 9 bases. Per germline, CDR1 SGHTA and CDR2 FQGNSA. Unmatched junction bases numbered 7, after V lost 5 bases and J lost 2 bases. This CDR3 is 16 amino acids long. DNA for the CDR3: TGTGCCAGCAGCGCCGCCGGGACTAGCCCCTACAATGAGCAGTTCTTC. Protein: CASSAAGTSPYNEQFF.

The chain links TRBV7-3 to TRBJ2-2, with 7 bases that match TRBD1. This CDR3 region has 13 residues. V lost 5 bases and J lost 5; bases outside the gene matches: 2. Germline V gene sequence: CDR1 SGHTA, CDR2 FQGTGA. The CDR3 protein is CASSPTGTGELFF. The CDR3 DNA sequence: TGTGCCAGCAGCCCGACAGGGACCGGGGAGCTGTTTTTT.

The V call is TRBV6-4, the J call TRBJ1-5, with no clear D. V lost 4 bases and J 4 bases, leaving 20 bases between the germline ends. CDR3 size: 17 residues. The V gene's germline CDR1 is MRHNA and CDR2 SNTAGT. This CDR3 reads CASSVQSNRPENQPQHF. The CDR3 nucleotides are TGTGCCAGCAGTGTACAGTCAAATCGACCAGAAAATCAGCCCCAGCATTTT.

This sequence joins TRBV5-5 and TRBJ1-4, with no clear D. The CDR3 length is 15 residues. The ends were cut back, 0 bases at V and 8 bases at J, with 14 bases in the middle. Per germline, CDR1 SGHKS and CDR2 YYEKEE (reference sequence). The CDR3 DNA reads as TGTGCCAGCAGCTTGGAATCCGGGGTATGGGAAAAACTGTTTTTT. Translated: CASSLESGVWEKLFF.

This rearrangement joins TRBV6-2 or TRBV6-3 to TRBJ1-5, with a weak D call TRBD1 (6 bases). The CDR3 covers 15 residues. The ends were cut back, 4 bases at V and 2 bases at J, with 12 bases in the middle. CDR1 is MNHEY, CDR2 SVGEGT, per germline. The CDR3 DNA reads TGTGCCAGCAGTTCACAGGGACCAGGCAATCAGCCCCAGCATTTT. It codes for CASSSQGPGNQPQHF.

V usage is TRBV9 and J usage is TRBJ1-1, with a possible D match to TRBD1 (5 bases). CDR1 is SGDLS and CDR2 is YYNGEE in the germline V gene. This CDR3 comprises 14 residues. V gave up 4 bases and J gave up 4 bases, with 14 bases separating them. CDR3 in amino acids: CASSPRVGGTEAFF. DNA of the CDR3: TGTGCCAGCAGCCCCCGGGTGGGGGGCACTGAAGCTTTCTTT.

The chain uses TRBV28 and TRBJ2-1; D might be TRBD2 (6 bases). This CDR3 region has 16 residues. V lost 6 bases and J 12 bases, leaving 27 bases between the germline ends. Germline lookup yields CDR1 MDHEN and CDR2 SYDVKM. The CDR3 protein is CASSWSGSGSPSGQFF. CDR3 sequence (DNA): TGTGCCAGCAGCTGGAGTGGTAGCGGATCCCCAAGCGGGCAGTTCTTC.

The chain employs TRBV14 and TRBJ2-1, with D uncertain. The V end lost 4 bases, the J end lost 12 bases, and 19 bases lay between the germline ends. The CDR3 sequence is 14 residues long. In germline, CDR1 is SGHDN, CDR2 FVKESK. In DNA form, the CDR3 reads TGTGCCAGCAGCCTCTTAAGGTTCGCTCCTAGGCAGTTCTTC. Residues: CASSLLRFAPRQFF.

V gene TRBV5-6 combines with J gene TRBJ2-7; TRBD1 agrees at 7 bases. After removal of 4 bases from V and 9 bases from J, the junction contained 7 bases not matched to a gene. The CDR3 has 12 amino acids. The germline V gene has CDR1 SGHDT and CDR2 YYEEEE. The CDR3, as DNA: TGTGCCAGCAGCCTCGACAGGGCTGCGCAGTACTTC. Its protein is CASSLDRAAQYF.

The CDR3 sequence is CASFKAGSYNSPLHF. CDR3 nucleotide sequence: TGTGCCAGCTTTAAGGCGGGCTCCTATAATTCACCCCTCCACTTT. The chain links TRBV6-6 to TRBJ1-6; D gene unclear. The V and J ends lost 8 bases and 0 bases respectively, with 11 bases between them. The CDR3 totals 15 residues. Germline values: CDR1 MNHNY, CDR2 SVGAGI (reference sequence).

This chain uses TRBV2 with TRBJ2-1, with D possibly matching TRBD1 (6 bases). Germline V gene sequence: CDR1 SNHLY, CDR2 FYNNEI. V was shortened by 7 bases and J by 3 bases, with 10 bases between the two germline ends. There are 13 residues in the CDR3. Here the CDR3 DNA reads TGTGCCAGCATAGGGGGAGACTACAATGAGCAGTTCTTC. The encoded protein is CASIGGDYNEQFF. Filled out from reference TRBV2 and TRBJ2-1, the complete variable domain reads EPEVTQTPSHQVTQMGQEVILRCVPISNHLYFYWYRQILGQKVEFLVSFYNNEISEKSEIFDDQFSVERPDGSNFTLKIRSTKLEDSAMYFCASIGGDYNEQFFGPGTRLTVL.